These 10 T cell receptor beta chains originate from one sample sequenced in a study of T cell clones after liver transplantation. TCRdb's copy holds only in-frame clones and misses some; the assay was immunoSEQ multiplex PCR. The data hold approximately 68,000 clones, with about four fifths observed a single time. The sample was CD4+ T cells from blood, taken before liver transplant. The receptors derive from a human donor who received a liver transplant.

This clone was picked up a small number of times. The rearrangement links TRBV28 to TRBJ1-5; D is possibly TRBD1 (5 bases). The germline V gene encodes CDR1 MDHEN and CDR2 SYDVKM. Trimming cost V 11 bases and J 7 bases, with 15 bases left between them. The CDR3 consists of 12 residues. The CDR3 region is CACVRGGQPQHF. CDR3 nucleotide sequence: TGTGCCTGCGTTAGGGGTGGACAGCCCCAGCATTTT.

This clone was counted a few times. The V gene is TRBV28, the J gene TRBJ2-7, with TRBD1 matching 9 bases. Germline V gene data show CDR1 as MDHEN and CDR2 as SYDVKM. V was clipped by 5 bases and J by 2 bases; unmatched bases: 4. The CDR3 sequence is 14 residues long. The CDR3 sequence is CASSLGQGTYEQYF. The CDR3 nucleotides read TGTGCCAGCAGTCTGGGACAGGGAACCTACGAGCAGTACTTC.

This sequence joins TRBV28 and TRBJ2-3, with TRBD2 identical over 11 bases. The ends lost 3 bases at V and 2 bases at J; junction bases unmatched: 4. Germline V gene data show CDR1 as MDHEN and CDR2 as SYDVKM. CDR3 length: 16 residues. CDR3: CASSFRTSGLTDTQYF. In DNA form, the CDR3 reads TGTGCCAGCAGTTTCCGGACTAGCGGGCTCACAGATACGCAGTATTTT.

This clone was seen more than once but under ten times. The genes are TRBV28 and TRBJ2-7; TRBD2 matches at 8 bases. Germline V CDR1 and CDR2: MDHEN, SYDVKM. The V and J ends lost 5 bases and 6 bases, in that order; junction bases with no gene match: 6. The CDR3 length is 13 residues. The DNA of the CDR3 is TGTGCCAGCAGTCGGGGGGGAGTGGGCGAGCAGTACTTC. This encodes CASSRGGVGEQYF.

V usage is TRBV7-9 and J usage is TRBJ2-1; 15 bases are a match to TRBD2. The CDR3 spans 15 residues. CDR1 and CDR2 (germline): SEHNR, FQNEAQ (reference sequence). V shed 3 bases and J 8 bases; nucleotides not matched to a gene: 2. CDR3 in DNA: TGTGCCAGCAGCTTGGGGACTAGCGGGAGGCATGAGCAGTTCTTC. Translating it yields CASSLGTSGRHEQFF.

This chain uses TRBV11-2 with TRBJ1-5; TRBD1 agrees at 7 bases. CDR1 SGHAT and CDR2 FQNNGV come from the germline V gene. The CDR3 runs 13 residues. Germline trimming cut 5 bases from V and 9 bases from J; bases unmatched to any gene: 7. The CDR3, as DNA: TGTGCCAGCAGCCAAATAAGGGACAGGCCCCAGCATTTT. Protein sequence: CASSQIRDRPQHF. Together with reference TRBV11-2 and TRBJ1-5, the CDR3 gives the full variable domain: EAGVAQSPRYKIIEKRQSVAFWCNPISGHATLYWYQQILGQGPKLLIQFQNNGVVDDSQLPKDRFSAERLKGVDSTLKIQPAKLEDSAVYLCASSQIRDRPQHFGDGTRLSIL.

The genes are TRBV27 and TRBJ1-2, with 7 bases fitting TRBD1. The CDR3 loop spans 15 amino acids. Germline V gives CDR1 MNHEY, CDR2 SMNVEV (reference sequence). The J segment lost 0 bases and the V segment lost 5 bases, leaving 6 bases of the junction unmatched. CDR3 sequence reads: CASSPWDSTNYGYTF. The CDR3 DNA follows: TGTGCCAGCAGTCCCTGGGACAGTACTAACTATGGCTACACCTTC.

The gene calls are TRBV18 and TRBJ2-7; TRBD2 agrees at 7 bases. The V segment lost 6 bases and the J segment 3 bases; nucleotides outside the gene matches: 26. CDR1 and CDR2 from the germline V gene are KGHSH and LQKENI. The CDR3 has 20 residues. The CDR3 DNA follows: TGTGCCAGCTCCCCAAGATTGGGGGGGTCAGAGGTAGGATTAAACTACGAGCAGTACTTC. This sequence encodes CASSPRLGGSEVGLNYEQYF.

V and J are TRBV7-2 and TRBJ2-6; D remains unclear. CDR1 is SGHTA and CDR2 is FQGNSA in the germline V gene. The CDR3 is made up of 15 amino acids. V was shortened by 8 bases and J by 2 bases, with 13 bases between the two germline ends. For the CDR3, the DNA is TGTGCCAGCCATTTTCGGTCCACTGGGGCCAACGTCCTGACTTTC. It translates to CASHFRSTGANVLTF.

This chain joins TRBV28 and TRBJ2-7, with 8 bases matching TRBD2. Per the germline V gene, CDR1 is MDHEN and CDR2 is SYDVKM. V dropped 3 bases and J dropped 3; count of bases not matched to a gene: 4. The CDR3 has 14 amino acids. The CDR3 region is CASSLLAGGYEQYF. CDR3 sequence (DNA): TGTGCCAGCAGTTTGCTAGCGGGTGGCTACGAGCAGTACTTC.